The T cell receptor (beta chain) described here comes from a study of blood T cell repertoires in COVID-19. Across the study: Collection of acute and convalescent COVID-19 samples took place in the United States, Italy and Spain.

Germline V gene sequence: CDR1 LGHNT, CDR2 FRNRAP. This CDR3 region has 15 residues. Trimming cost V 0 bases and J 6 bases; bases outside gene matches: 3. The table came from immunoSEQ multiplex PCR; TCRdb's copy has only in-frame clones and leaves some out. The table has fewer than 300,000 clones, approximately 86% seen once; the top ten hold roughly 9.8%. Source material: peripheral blood. The chain uses TRBV12-5 and TRBJ2-2, with 8 bases aligning to TRBD2. This TCR was recovered from a man aged 35-49 years who had recovered from COVID-19. As DNA, the CDR3 is TGTGCTAGTGGTTTGGTACGGGGGGGAGCCGGGGAGCTGTTTTTT. Translating gives CASGLVRGGAGELFF.